This entry features one TCR beta chain sequence. Antigen specificity is unknown. Within the sample, other DNA sequences also encode this same CDR3. The source of the sample is a study of shared clonotypes between healthy human individuals. General study points: Collection of samples was limited to blood; tissue repertoires likely differ.

CDR1 and CDR2 from the germline V gene are SGHNT and YYREEE (reference sequence). The CDR3 covers 13 residues. With 5 bases removed from V and 3 bases from J, the gap between germline ends came to 12 bases. Naive CD8 cells were CD45RO-negative, positively selected for CCR7, excluding terminally differentiated effector memory CD45RA+ cells. Every immunoSEQ plate was one replicate of a subset's evenly spread DNA. Around 30,000 T cell genomes (about 0.2 ug DNA) went into each sorted-subset replicate. This table comes from immunoSEQ multiplex PCR, and its TCRdb copy is limited to in-frame clones, with some not included. The sample records 2 million or so clones, approximately 94% being singletons.

V gene TRBV5-4 combines with J gene TRBJ2-7; D might be TRBD1 or TRBD2, each matching 5 bases. The receptor was derived from a man younger than 35 in good health. Specimen: naive CD8+ T cells sorted from blood. The CDR3, as DNA: TGTGCCAGCAGTTCCCGGGACGGCTACGAGCAGTACTTC. It yields the protein CASSSRDGYEQYF.